These 20 T cell receptor beta chains originate from one sample sequenced in a study of cytomegalovirus exposure and HLA in healthy donors. PCR was performed using 60 Vbeta and 13 Jbeta primers. Sequenced by immunoSEQ multiplex PCR; TCRdb stores in-frame clones only, minus some. The data show approximately 100,000 clones, 65% to 90% seen once. Source material: PBMCs. The receptors come from a woman aged 18-29 years in good health and CMV-seronegative.

V usage is TRBV2 and J usage is TRBJ2-7, with TRBD2 as a possible D gene (6 bases). The CDR3 contains 10 residues. V was shortened by 8 bases and J by 12 bases, with 14 bases between the two germline ends. Germline assignment: CDR1 SNHLY and CDR2 FYNNEI. CDR3: CASGRDSPYF. The DNA of the CDR3 is TGTGCCAGCGGGCGGGACTCCCCGTACTTC.

This chain uses TRBV9 with TRBJ2-5, with 8 positions matching TRBD2. V lost 3 bases, J lost 4 bases, and 8 bases stayed unmatched. The CDR3 spans 15 residues. Germline values: CDR1 SGDLS, CDR2 YYNGEE. The CDR3 loop reads CASSASRGGPETQYF. The CDR3 coding sequence is TGTGCCAGCAGCGCAAGCCGGGGGGGCCCAGAGACCCAGTACTTC.

The chain uses TRBV7-9 and TRBJ1-4; the D is unclear. CDR1 SEHNR and CDR2 FQNEAQ come from the germline V gene (reference sequence). The CDR3 spans 14 residues. With 5 bases removed from V and 7 bases from J, the gap between germline ends came to 14 bases. The CDR3 sequence: CASSPPGLGEKLFF. DNA for the CDR3: TGTGCCAGCAGCCCCCCCGGACTTGGTGAAAAACTGTTTTTT.

The J gene is TRBJ1-3, the V gene TRBV30, with 7 bases fitting TRBD1. V trimming: 5 bases; J trimming: 3 bases; junction bases outside the gene matches: 7. Germline V gene data show CDR1 as GTSNPN and CDR2 as SVGIG (reference sequence). The CDR3 length is 14 residues. The CDR3: CAWSTGRRGNTIYF. The CDR3 DNA is TGTGCCTGGTCGACAGGGCGGCGTGGAAACACCATATATTTT.

The chain employs TRBV4-2 and TRBJ1-1; D is perhaps TRBD1 (5 bases). V was trimmed by 0 bases and J by 5 bases, leaving 13 bases between them. Per germline, CDR1 LGHNA and CDR2 YNFKEQ. The CDR3 is 15 amino acids. CDR3 in amino acids: CASSQEFGGSTEAFF. CDR3 DNA: TGTGCCAGCAGCCAAGAGTTCGGGGGATCGACTGAAGCTTTCTTT.

The J gene is TRBJ1-2, the V gene TRBV4-1; the match to TRBD1 covers 10 bases. This CDR3 is built from 15 residues. The junction had 3 bases not matched to a gene; V was cut back by 3 bases and J by 2 bases. Germline values: CDR1 MGHRA, CDR2 YSYEKL. This chain's CDR3 is CASSHLDRGNYGYTF. In DNA, the CDR3 is TGCGCCAGCAGCCACCTGGACAGGGGGAACTATGGCTACACCTTC.

V usage is TRBV9 and J usage is TRBJ2-3; 7 bases fit TRBD2. This CDR3 is 15 amino acids long. The germline V gene encodes CDR1 SGDLS and CDR2 YYNGEE. V trimming: 0 bases; J trimming: 4 bases; junction bases outside the gene matches: 5. This CDR3 reads CASSVAPGGADTQYF. The CDR3 region has the DNA TGTGCCAGCAGCGTAGCTCCGGGGGGAGCAGATACGCAGTATTTT. Complete variable domain (other parts from reference TRBV9 and TRBJ2-3): DSGVTQTPKHLITATGQRVTLRCSPRSGDLSVYWYQQSLDQGLQFLIQYYNGEERAKGNILERFSAQQFPDLHSELNLSSLELGDSALYFCASSVAPGGADTQYFGPGTRLTVL.

V and J are TRBV7-2 and TRBJ2-4, with a tentative D call TRBD2 (5 bases). V lost 5 bases, J lost 1 base, and 18 bases lay in between. From germline, CDR1 is SGHTA and CDR2 FQGNSA. The CDR3 is 17 residues long. The CDR3 nucleotides read TGTGCCAGCAGCCTCCGGGTCGCTAGAGGGGCCAAAAACATTCAGTACTTC. Translation: CASSLRVARGAKNIQYF.

This sequence joins TRBV29-1 and TRBJ2-2; 8 bases fit TRBD1. The CDR3 runs to 13 residues. J gave up 5 bases and V 8 bases, and 7 bases lay outside the gene matches. Germline V CDR1 and CDR2: SQVTM, ANQGSEA. CDR3 DNA: TGCAGCTCCCGGACAGGGATGACCGGGGAGCTGTTTTTT. The encoded protein is CSSRTGMTGELFF.

In its sample, this clone was seen once. This chain connects TRBV11-2 to TRBJ2-6, with D possibly being TRBD1 (5 bases). The CDR3 loop spans 17 amino acids. Between the trimmed V and J ends, which lost 3 bases and 0 bases, there was a span of 12 bases. Per germline, CDR1 SGHAT and CDR2 FQNNGV. CDR3 bases: TGTGCCAGCAGCTTCAACAGGATCAACTCTGGGGCCAACGTCCTGACTTTC. It is translated as CASSFNRINSGANVLTF.

This sequence joins TRBV2 and TRBJ2-1; 7 nucleotides align to TRBD1. Germline CDR1 reads SNHLY; CDR2 reads FYNNEI. The CDR3 is 15 residues long. The ends lost 8 bases at V and 8 bases at J; junction bases unmatched: 15. The DNA for the CDR3 is TGTGCCAGCGCCTACAGGGGCGGAGGTTTGGATGAGCAGTTCTTC. It is translated as CASAYRGGGLDEQFF.

The chain is built from TRBV18 and TRBJ2-5, with TRBD1 identical over 8 bases. The CDR3 is made up of 17 amino acids. J was trimmed by 4 bases and V by 0 bases; bases with no gene match: 10. Germline V gives CDR1 KGHSH, CDR2 LQKENI. As DNA, the CDR3 is TGTGCCAGCTCACCACCCCGACAGGGGTTATTCCGAGAGACCCAGTACTTC. As protein: CASSPPRQGLFRETQYF. Based on the CDR3 plus reference TRBV18 and TRBJ2-5, the full variable domain is NAGVMQNPRHLVRRRGQEARLRCSPMKGHSHVYWYRQLPEEGLKFMVYLQKENIIDESGMPKERFSAEFPKEGPSILRIQQVVRGDSAAYFCASSPPRQGLFRETQYFGPGTRLLVL.

The chain is built from TRBV6-5 and TRBJ2-7; TRBD1 aligns across 10 bases. V was pared by 5 bases and J by 7 bases, with 8 bases of the junction left unmatched. CDR3 size: 14 residues. Germline assignment: CDR1 MNHEY and CDR2 SVGAGI. CDR3 loop: CASSTGQGSGEQYF. As DNA, the CDR3 is TGTGCCAGCAGTACGGGACAGGGGTCGGGAGAGCAGTACTTC.

This chain uses TRBV6-5 with TRBJ2-7, with D perhaps matching TRBD1 (6 bases). Germline CDR1 MNHEY, CDR2 SVGAGI. Trimming took 8 bases from V and 6 from J, leaving 23 bases between them. This CDR3 is 15 amino acids long. This CDR3 is CASSKTASGDFEQYF. CDR3 bases: TGTGCCAGCTCCAAAACGGCGTCAGGGGATTTCGAGCAGTACTTC.

DNA of the CDR3: TGTGCCAGTAGTTACAGGGCCTCTGGAAACACCATATATTTT. Encoded protein: CASSYRASGNTIYF. The rearrangement uses TRBV19 and TRBJ1-3; TRBD1 might be the D (6 bases). V was shortened by 5 bases and J by 0 bases, with 8 bases between the two germline ends. The CDR3 runs to 14 residues. Germline V gives CDR1 LNHDA, CDR2 SQIVND (reference sequence). The whole variable domain, filled in from reference TRBV19 and TRBJ1-3, reads DGGITQSPKYLFRKEGQNVTLSCEQNLNHDAMYWYRQDPGQGLRLIYYSQIVNDFQKGDIAEGYSVSREKKESFPLTVTSAQKNPTAFYLCASSYRASGNTIYFGEGSWLTVV.

The chain links TRBV5-5 to TRBJ1-5; D is unclear. There are 15 residues in the CDR3. Trimming left V 0 bases short and J 0 bases short, with 7 bases between. Germline V lookup: CDR1 SGHKS, CDR2 YYEKEE (reference sequence). The CDR3 here is CASSLVSDSNQPQHF. The CDR3 bases are TGTGCCAGCAGCTTGGTTTCAGATAGCAATCAGCCCCAGCATTTT.

The chain is built from TRBV4-2 and TRBJ2-5; a weak D match, TRBD1 (5 bases). The ends were cut back, 1 base at V and 2 bases at J, with 20 bases in the middle. Germline assignment: CDR1 LGHNA and CDR2 YNFKEQ. CDR3 length: 18 residues. This CDR3 reads CASSQGPRVGQHQETQYF. In DNA, the CDR3 is TGTGCCAGCAGCCAAGGTCCTAGAGTGGGGCAACATCAAGAGACCCAGTACTTC.

The J gene is TRBJ2-1, the V gene TRBV11-2, with D maybe TRBD2 (6 bases). V was shortened by 10 bases and J by 6 bases, with 19 bases between the two germline ends. The V gene's germline CDR1 is SGHAT and CDR2 FQNNGV. CDR3 length: 14 residues. CDR3 bases: TGTGCCACCACCCAGGCGGAGGGCCTCAATGAGCAGTTCTTC. It encodes CATTQAEGLNEQFF.

In its sample, this clone was seen once. This chain connects TRBV5-1 to TRBJ2-1, with a weak D call TRBD2 (5 bases). V was pared by 4 bases and J by 3 bases, with 14 bases between. CDR3 size: 15 residues. The germline V gene encodes CDR1 SGHRS and CDR2 YFSETQ. As DNA, the CDR3 is TGCGCCAGCAGCCCCGGAGGAGGCCTCTACAATGAGCAGTTCTTC. Protein sequence: CASSPGGGLYNEQFF.

The chain combines TRBV4-2 with TRBJ2-7, with TRBD2 matching over 11 bases. Germline CDR1 is LGHNA and CDR2 is YNFKEQ. The CDR3 contains 16 residues. V trimming: 0 bases; J trimming: 5 bases; junction bases outside the gene matches: 6. The CDR3 nucleotides are TGTGCCAGCAGCCAAGAGGTCTTAGCGGGGGGGCACGAGCAGTACTTC. Protein product: CASSQEVLAGGHEQYF.